The 15 T cell receptor beta chains below come from one sample, sequenced in a study of shared T cell receptors in the human thymus (TCRdb year 2021). Library preparation employed the immunoSEQ multiplex PCR assay. The source is immuneACCESS, and TCRdb retained only in-frame sequences with V and J called. Part of the clones is not carried over; for the studies checked, unresolved V genes explain less than half of this, and the remainder is unexplained. In all, the sample holds under 450,000 clones, and around 93% of those were seen once. The top ten hold around 0.018% of the sample. The sequenced material came from thymocytes. These receptors originate from a human donor.

This chain links TRBV7-2 with TRBJ2-5, with D perhaps TRBD2 (5 bases). Germline V gene lookup returns CDR1 SGHTA and CDR2 FQGNSA. The CDR3 is 12 residues long. Between the trimmed V and J ends, which lost 2 bases and 7 bases, there was a span of 8 bases. The CDR3 bases are TGTGCCAGCAGCTTACGGGCGGGGACCCAGTACTTC. This codes for CASSLRAGTQYF.

The chain carries TRBV5-4 and TRBJ1-3; possibly TRBD1 for D (6 bases). The germline gives CDR1 SGHNT, CDR2 YYREEE (reference sequence). V lost 1 base, J lost 0 bases, and 11 bases lay in between. The CDR3 totals 16 residues. CDR3 region: CASSLTGRSSGNTIYF. The CDR3 DNA follows: TGTGCCAGCAGCTTGACAGGGAGATCCTCTGGAAACACCATATATTTT.

V usage is TRBV12-5 and J usage is TRBJ2-1; 8 bases agree with TRBD2. The V and J ends lost 7 bases and 4 bases, in that order; junction bases with no gene match: 6. Germline-derived CDR1 and CDR2 are LGHNT and FRNRAP. The CDR3 length is 14 residues. The CDR3 DNA sequence: TGTGCTAGTGCCTGCGGGGGGCGGTACAATGAGCAGTTCTTC. Translation: CASACGGRYNEQFF.

The V gene is TRBV28, the J gene TRBJ2-1; D remains ambiguous. V gave up 8 bases and J gave up 8 bases, with 7 bases separating them. CDR3 length: 10 amino acids. Germline CDR1 is MDHEN and CDR2 is SYDVKM. CDR3 protein: CASGLDEQFF. The CDR3 nucleotides are TGTGCCAGCGGGCTGGATGAGCAGTTCTTC. Filled out from reference TRBV28 and TRBJ2-1, the complete variable domain reads DVKVTQSSRYLVKRTGEKVFLECVQDMDHENMFWYRQDPGLGLRLIYFSYDVKMKEKGDIPEGYSVSREKKERFSLILESASTNQTSMYLCASGLDEQFFGPGTRLTVL.

The chain uses TRBV7-2 and TRBJ2-3, with D unclear. Deletions cut 1 base from V and 2 bases from J, with 10 bases between. The CDR3 runs to 15 residues. CDR1 is SGHTA, CDR2 FQGNSA, per germline. The CDR3 DNA follows: TGTGCCAGCAGCTTAGAAATCGGCCTCACAGATACGCAGTATTTT. As protein: CASSLEIGLTDTQYF. Based on the CDR3 plus reference TRBV7-2 and TRBJ2-3, the full variable domain is GAGVSQSPSNKVTEKGKDVELRCDPISGHTALYWYRQSLGQGLEFLIYFQGNSAPDKSGLPSDRFSAERTGGSVSTLTIQRTQQEDSAVYLCASSLEIGLTDTQYFGPGTRLTVL.

V and J are TRBV5-6 and TRBJ2-3, with D perhaps TRBD1 (6 bases). CDR3 length: 19 amino acids. From germline, CDR1 is SGHDT and CDR2 YYEEEE. V was pared by 0 bases and J by 4 bases, with 24 bases between. In DNA form, the CDR3 reads TGTGCCAGCAGCTTGGCCTATGAGGTGAGGGGGAGTTTCGCAGATACGCAGTATTTT. This translates into CASSLAYEVRGSFADTQYF.

The CDR3 DNA reads as TGTGCCATCGGACATCGGAGCGGGAGAGAATATGAGCAGTTCTTC. Its protein is CAIGHRSGREYEQFF. This chain joins TRBV10-3 and TRBJ2-1; 8 bases are a match to TRBD2. This CDR3 is built from 15 residues. V shed 8 bases and J 8 bases; nucleotides not matched to a gene: 14. Per germline, CDR1 ENHRY and CDR2 SYGVKD.

The gene calls are TRBV5-5 and TRBJ2-5; TRBD2 aligns across 7 bases. Trimming cost V 4 bases and J 5 bases; bases outside gene matches: 8. In germline, CDR1 is SGHKS, CDR2 YYEKEE (reference sequence). CDR3 length: 14 amino acids. The CDR3 protein is CASSLTSSGETQYF. The DNA for the CDR3 is TGTGCCAGCAGCCTGACTAGCAGTGGGGAGACCCAGTACTTC.

V is TRBV10-1 and J is TRBJ2-7, with D possibly being TRBD1 (5 bases). The CDR3 is 14 residues long. The V end lost 3 bases, the J end lost 0 bases, and 9 bases lay between the germline ends. Per germline, CDR1 WNHNN and CDR2 SYGVQD (reference sequence). This CDR3 reads CASSDGQGSYEQYF. The CDR3 region has the DNA TGCGCCAGCAGTGATGGGCAGGGCTCCTACGAGCAGTACTTC.

The CDR3 is CAISVQDSLSGNTIYF. In nucleotides, the CDR3 is TGTGCCATCAGTGTTCAGGACAGTCTTTCTGGAAACACCATATATTTT. This chain joins TRBV10-3 and TRBJ1-3, with D perhaps matching TRBD1 (6 bases). The CDR3 is 16 amino acids. Germline V gene lookup returns CDR1 ENHRY and CDR2 SYGVKD. With 4 bases removed from V and 1 base from J, the gap between germline ends came to 14 bases.

The gene calls are TRBV9 and TRBJ1-3; D is unresolved. CDR1 is SGDLS and CDR2 is YYNGEE in the germline V gene. Trimming left V 0 bases short and J 0 bases short, with 19 bases between. The CDR3 covers 19 residues. CDR3 in amino acids: CASSVEYGIESRSGNTIYF. CDR3 coding DNA: TGTGCCAGCAGCGTAGAGTACGGTATAGAGTCTCGCTCTGGAAACACCATATATTTT.

The V call is TRBV27, the J call TRBJ1-2, with D uncertain. Germline CDR1 reads MNHEY; CDR2 reads SMNVEV (reference sequence). The CDR3 runs 19 residues. Trimming left V 5 bases short and J 0 bases short, with 25 bases between. The CDR3 loop reads CASSLTPRTARSTNYGYTF. As DNA, the CDR3 is TGTGCCAGCAGTCTAACCCCCCGCACCGCAAGGAGCACTAACTATGGCTACACCTTC.

The chain links TRBV7-8 to TRBJ2-3, with TRBD2 matching 10 bases. V dropped 5 bases and J dropped 3; count of bases not matched to a gene: 5. Germline values: CDR1 SGHVS, CDR2 FQNEAQ. The CDR3 covers 15 residues. The CDR3 DNA reads TGTGCCAGCAGCCTAGAGCGGGAGGGGACAGATACGCAGTATTTT. Its protein is CASSLEREGTDTQYF.

The rearrangement joins TRBV6-5 to TRBJ1-5; perhaps TRBD1 as D (6 bases). The CDR3 has 14 amino acids. The germline gives CDR1 MNHEY, CDR2 SVGAGI. Trimming removed 8 bases from V and 0 bases from J, with 11 bases in between. CDR3 sequence reads: CASGGGFSNQPQHF. The CDR3 nucleotides are TGTGCCAGCGGGGGGGGCTTTAGCAATCAGCCCCAGCATTTT.

The V call is TRBV6-4, the J call TRBJ2-1; tentative D call: TRBD2 (5 bases). CDR1 is MRHNA and CDR2 is SNTAGT in the germline V gene. This CDR3 is built from 16 residues. V lost 0 bases, J lost 0 bases, and 9 bases lay in between. In DNA, the CDR3 is TGTGCCAGCAGTGACTCTGAGGGAGCCTCCTACAATGAGCAGTTCTTC. Translated, it gives CASSDSEGASYNEQFF.